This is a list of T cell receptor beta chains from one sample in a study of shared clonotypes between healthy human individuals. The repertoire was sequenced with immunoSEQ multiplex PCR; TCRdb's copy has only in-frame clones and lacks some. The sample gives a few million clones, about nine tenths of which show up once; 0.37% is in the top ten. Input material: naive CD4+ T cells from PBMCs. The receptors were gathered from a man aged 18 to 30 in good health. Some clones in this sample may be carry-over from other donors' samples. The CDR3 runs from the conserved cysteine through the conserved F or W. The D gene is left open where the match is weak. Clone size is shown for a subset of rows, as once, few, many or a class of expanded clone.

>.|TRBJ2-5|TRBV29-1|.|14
TGCAGCGTTGTGGGGTTCAGGGGAGAAGGGGAGCAGTACTTC
CSVVGFRGEGEQYF
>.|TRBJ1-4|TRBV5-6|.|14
TGTGCCAGCAGTTCGGGACTGGAAGAAACCAAACTGTTTTTT
CASSSGLEETKLFF
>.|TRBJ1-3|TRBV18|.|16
TGTGCCAGCTCACCCCTGACACCGGGCTCTGGAAACACCATATATTTT
CASSPLTPGSGNTIYF
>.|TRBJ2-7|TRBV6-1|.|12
TGTGCCAGCAGACCAGGGGGGGGCGAGCAGTACTTC
CASRPGGGEQYF
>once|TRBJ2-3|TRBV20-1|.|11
TGCAGTGCTAGAGACTGGCCCTTGCAGTATTTT
CSARDWPLQYF
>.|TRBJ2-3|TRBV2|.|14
TGTGCCAGCAGTGTAAGCAGGGCGACAGATACGCAGTATTTT
CASSVSRATDTQYF
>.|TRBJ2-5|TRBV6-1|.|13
TGTGCCAGCAGTGAGTTGGAACAAGAGACCCAGTACTTC
CASSELEQETQYF
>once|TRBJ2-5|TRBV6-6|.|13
TGTGCCAGCACACCGGACCTCCTCGAGACCCAGTACTTC
CASTPDLLETQYF
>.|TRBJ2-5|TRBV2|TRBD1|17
TGTGCCAGCCGATACCGACAGGGGGCGACGTCCCAAGAGACCCAGTACTTC
CASRYRQGATSQETQYF
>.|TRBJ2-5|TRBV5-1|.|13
TGCGCCAGCAGCTTGGCTGGGAAAGAGACCCAGTACTTC
CASSLAGKETQYF
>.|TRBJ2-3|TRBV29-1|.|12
TGCAGCTCCCGGACAGACACAGATACGCAGTATTTT
CSSRTDTDTQYF
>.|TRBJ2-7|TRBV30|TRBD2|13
TGTGCCTGGAGTCTAGCGGGCTTCTACGAGCAGTACTTC
CAWSLAGFYEQYF
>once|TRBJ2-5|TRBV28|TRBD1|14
TGTGCCAGCAGTCCGGGACAGGGGAGAGAGACCCAGTACTTC
CASSPGQGRETQYF
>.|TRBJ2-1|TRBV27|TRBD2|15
TGTGCCAGCAGTAACCGACTAGCGGGAGACAATGAGCAGTTCTTC
CASSNRLAGDNEQFF
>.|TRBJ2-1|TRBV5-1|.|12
TGCGCCAGCAGGGGCAGGGTATTTGAGCAGTTCTTC
CASRGRVFEQFF
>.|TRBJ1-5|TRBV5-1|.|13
TGCGCCAGCAGCTTCGACTCATTCGGGCCCCAGCATTTT
CASSFDSFGPQHF
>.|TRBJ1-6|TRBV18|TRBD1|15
TGTGCCAGCTCATCCGACAGGGTCCCGTCTTCACCCCTCCACTTT
CASSSDRVPSSPLHF
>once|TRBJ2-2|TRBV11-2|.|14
TGTGCCAGCAGCTTAGGCTCTAACACCGGGGAGCTGTTTTTT
CASSLGSNTGELFF
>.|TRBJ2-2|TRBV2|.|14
TGTGCCAGCAGTGTTACTGGGGGAACCGGGGAGCTGTTTTTT
CASSVTGGTGELFF
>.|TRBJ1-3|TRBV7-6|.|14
TGTGCCAGCAGCTTAGGATACTCTGGAAACACCATATATTTT
CASSLGYSGNTIYF